This passage covers 10 T cell receptor beta chains from one sample sequenced in a study of T cell repertoires in ileal Crohn's disease (dated by TCRdb to about 2019). Receptor libraries were prepared by the immunoSEQ multiplex PCR assay. Held by TCRdb, this immuneACCESS table contains in-frame sequences only and omits some clones. Under half of the omission traces to an unresolved V gene where checked; the cause of the rest is unknown. The sample has approximately 14,000 clones on record, nearly 90% of them singletons. 3% to 4% of the sample rests with the top ten. Material for sequencing was ileal tissue. The receptors were gathered from an adult with Crohn's disease.

The V call is TRBV10-1, the J call TRBJ1-1; D gene uncertain. The CDR3 consists of 16 residues. V was cut by 0 bases and J by 3 bases, with 14 bases left in between. The germline V gene has CDR1 WNHNN and CDR2 SYGVQD (reference sequence). CDR3 in DNA: TGCGCCAGCAGTGAGTCCGTACTAGGACGGGACACTGAAGCTTTCTTT. This gives the protein CASSESVLGRDTEAFF.

CDR3 nucleotide sequence: TGTGCCAGCAGCCAGTTCCAAGAGCAGTTCTTC. Translation gives CASSQFQEQFF. The rearrangement uses TRBV14 and TRBJ2-1; no reliable D call. Germline V gene data show CDR1 as SGHDN and CDR2 as FVKESK. The ends were cut back, 3 bases at V and 10 bases at J, with 7 bases in the middle. CDR3 size: 11 residues.

The chain joins TRBV5-6 to TRBJ2-3; 13 bases line up with TRBD2. The CDR3 runs 16 residues. CDR1 is SGHDT, CDR2 YYEEEE, per germline. The ends lost 3 bases at V and 6 bases at J; junction bases unmatched: 7. The CDR3 sequence is CASSWPGTSGVDTQYF. CDR3 coding DNA: TGTGCCAGCAGCTGGCCCGGGACTAGCGGGGTTGATACGCAGTATTTT.

The chain joins TRBV5-1 to TRBJ1-6; 8 bases match TRBD1. Per the germline V gene, CDR1 is SGHRS and CDR2 is YFSETQ. The CDR3 runs to 15 residues. V gave up 4 bases and J gave up 10 bases; unmatched junction bases: 10. The CDR3 reads CASSPGQVDGSPLHF. CDR3 bases: TGCGCCAGCAGCCCGGGACAGGTCGACGGATCACCCCTCCACTTT.

The chain is built from TRBV7-9 and TRBJ1-2; D gene uncertain. The CDR3 has 13 residues. V was cut by 2 bases and J by 3 bases, with 7 bases left in between. Germline values: CDR1 SEHNR, CDR2 FQNEAQ (reference sequence). The CDR3 DNA reads as TGTGCCAGCAGCTTAACAGCTTACTATGGCTACACCTTC. Protein: CASSLTAYYGYTF.

The V and J genes are TRBV5-8 and TRBJ1-3; D might be TRBD1 (5 bases). The V end lost 5 bases, the J end lost 2 bases, and 11 bases lay between the germline ends. Germline values: CDR1 SGHTS, CDR2 YDEGEE. There are 14 residues in the CDR3. The DNA for the CDR3 is TGTGCCAGCAGGACGGGACTGACTGGAAACACCATATATTTT. Translating it yields CASRTGLTGNTIYF.

The gene calls are TRBV27 and TRBJ2-5, with D possibly TRBD2 on 6 matching bases. The tail of the sequence fits TRBJ2-7 better, so the J call may be wrong. Germline CDR1 and CDR2: MNHEY and SMNVEV (reference sequence). The CDR3 extends over 15 amino acids. DNA of the CDR3: TGTGCCAGCAGTTTATTAGCGGTCGGCTACTACGAGCAGTACTTC. As protein: CASSLLAVGYYEQYF.

This chain connects TRBV4-2 to TRBJ2-7, with D perhaps matching TRBD1 (6 bases). Trimming stripped 8 bases from V and 0 bases from J, with 14 bases between. Germline-derived CDR1 and CDR2 are LGHNA and YNFKEQ. CDR3 length: 14 amino acids. In DNA, the CDR3 is TGTGCCAGCTCCCCCCAGGGGAGCTCCTACGAGCAGTACTTC. Translated: CASSPQGSSYEQYF.

In regard to this clone: Other DNA variants within this sample encode the same CDR3. The chain has TRBV29-1 and TRBJ2-7; the match to TRBD2 covers 7 bases. The CDR3 is made up of 13 amino acids. Germline CDR1 and CDR2: SQVTM and ANQGSEA. V shed 3 bases and J 4 bases; nucleotides not matched to a gene: 6. In nucleotides, the CDR3 is TGCAGCGTTGAGACGGGGGGAAGGTACGAGCAGTACTTC. Translated, it gives CSVETGGRYEQYF.

The rearrangement uses TRBV9 and TRBJ1-1, with 11 bases aligning to TRBD1. In germline, CDR1 is SGDLS, CDR2 YYNGEE. The CDR3 consists of 17 residues. Trimming cost V 4 bases and J 1 base; bases outside gene matches: 9. The CDR3 protein is CASSQYGTGGSNTEAFF. CDR3 nucleotide sequence: TGTGCCAGCAGCCAATACGGGACAGGGGGGTCGAACACTGAAGCTTTCTTT.